Listed below are T cell receptor beta chains from one sample, sequenced in a study of chemoradiotherapy in HPV16-positive cancers. Profiled with immunoSEQ multiplex PCR; TCRdb holds only in-frame clones, not every one. The sample holds about 39,000 clones, more than 75% seen once. The sequencing used blood, collected from a patient who underwent chemoradiotherapy. The origin of the receptors is a human donor with HPV-associated anogenital cancer. Each CDR3 is given with its conserved first and last residue. A D gene is named only where the DNA matches it firmly. A clone size is listed for some rows: how often the clone was seen (once, few, many), or a class if it is expanded.

TRBV4-1	few	TRBJ2-1	-	11	CASSQFDEQFF	TGCGCCAGCAGCCAATTCGATGAGCAGTTCTTC
TRBV6-5	few	TRBJ1-1	-	12	CASSYTNTEAFF	TGTGCCAGCAGTTACACAAACACTGAAGCTTTCTTT
TRBV5-1	few	TRBJ1-6	-	13	CASSLGNNSPLHF	TGCGCCAGCAGCTTGGGAAATAATTCACCCCTCCACTTT
TRBV15	-	TRBJ2-1	TRBD2	13	CATSEELAGEQFF	TGTGCCACCAGCGAAGAACTAGCGGGTGAGCAGTTCTTC
TRBV9	few	TRBJ1-2	-	12	CASSVGWNGYTF	TGTGCCAGCAGCGTAGGGTGGAATGGCTACACCTTC
TRBV2	-	TRBJ2-5	TRBD2	13	CASPPGGRETQYF	TGTGCCAGCCCTCCGGGAGGGCGAGAGACCCAGTACTTC
TRBV20-1	-	TRBJ2-1	-	11	CSARRANEQFF	TGCAGTGCTAGGAGGGCCAATGAGCAGTTCTTC
TRBV9	-	TRBJ2-3	-	13	CASSASAAHTQYF	TGTGCCAGCAGCGCAAGCGCAGCACATACGCAGTATTTT
TRBV30	once	TRBJ2-7	-	11	CAYRSPYEQYF	TGTGCCTACAGGTCGCCCTACGAGCAGTACTTC
TRBV25-1	-	TRBJ2-7	-	16	CASKLQDRIRPREQYF	TGTGCCAGCAAGTTGCAGGACCGGATTCGGCCGAGGGAGCAGTACTTC
TRBV6-1	-	TRBJ2-2	-	13	CASSEPNTGELFF	TGTGCCAGCAGTGAACCGAACACCGGGGAGCTGTTTTTT
TRBV12-5	-	TRBJ1-2	TRBD1	15	CASGAWDSAIYGYTF	TGTGCTAGTGGGGCTTGGGACAGTGCAATCTATGGCTACACCTTC
TRBV5-1	-	TRBJ1-1	-	13	CASSLYGVLGAFF	TGCGCCAGCAGCTTATACGGGGTCTTGGGAGCTTTCTTT
TRBV2	-	TRBJ1-2	TRBD1	14	CASLGTGMIDGYTF	TGTGCCAGCCTTGGGACAGGGATGATTGATGGCTACACCTTC
TRBV7-9	-	TRBJ1-1	-	12	CASSWENTEAFF	TGTGCCAGCAGCTGGGAGAACACTGAAGCTTTCTTT
TRBV19	-	TRBJ2-7	-	13	CASSLGQSYEQYF	TGTGCCAGTAGTCTTGGGCAATCCTACGAGCAGTACTTC
TRBV6-5	-	TRBJ1-6	-	13	CASSLIRNSPLHF	TGTGCCAGCAGTCTGATTCGGAATTCACCCCTCCACTTT
TRBV7-3	-	TRBJ2-5	TRBD1	16	CASSLGARGPLETQYF	TGTGCCAGCAGCTTAGGAGCGAGGGGGCCTTTGGAGACCCAGTACTTC
TRBV11-2	-	TRBJ1-6	TRBD1	15	CASSPRTGDNSPLHF	TGTGCCAGCAGCCCTCGGACAGGGGATAATTCACCCCTCCACTTT
TRBV5-1	-	TRBJ2-3	TRBD2	17	CASSLWVAGVSTDTQYF	TGCGCCAGCAGCTTGTGGGTAGCGGGGGTTAGCACAGATACGCAGTATTTT
TRBV5-1	-	TRBJ2-1	-	13	CASSRIDWGEQFF	TGCGCCAGCAGCCGAATAGACTGGGGTGAGCAGTTCTTC
TRBV30	-	TRBJ1-2	-	16	CAWSVPEIVGPYGYTF	TGTGCCTGGAGTGTACCCGAAATTGTAGGGCCCTATGGCTACACCTTC
TRBV16	once	TRBJ2-7	-	13	CASSRPGFGEQYF	TGTGCCAGCAGCCGCCCGGGATTCGGCGAGCAGTACTTC
TRBV11-2	few	TRBJ2-3	TRBD1	14	CASRQDRGRDTQYF	TGTGCCAGCAGACAGGACAGGGGGCGCGATACGCAGTATTTT
TRBV10-3	-	TRBJ2-3	TRBD2	14	CAIRDGGGTDTQYF	TGTGCCATCAGGGACGGGGGGGGCACAGATACGCAGTATTTT
TRBV5-1	-	TRBJ2-4	TRBD1	14	CASSPGQGGDIQYF	TGCGCCAGCAGCCCAGGACAGGGTGGGGACATTCAGTACTTC
TRBV29-1	-	TRBJ1-1	-	14	CSVEFRSRGNEAFF	TGCAGCGTTGAGTTTCGGTCCAGGGGAAATGAAGCTTTCTTT
TRBV11-1	-	TRBJ2-3	-	13	CASSRDFTDTQYF	TGTGCCAGCAGCCGGGATTTCACAGATACGCAGTATTTT
TRBV10-1	-	TRBJ2-3	-	12	CASSEYVDTQYF	TGCGCCAGCAGTGAGTATGTCGATACGCAGTATTTT
TRBV5-1	-	TRBJ1-1	TRBD1	18	CASSLVWGQGSGGTEAFF	TGCGCCAGCAGCTTGGTGTGGGGACAGGGGAGCGGGGGCACTGAAGCTTTCTTT
TRBV18	-	TRBJ1-5	-	13	CASSPDRYQPQHF	TGTGCCAGCTCACCAGATCGCTATCAGCCCCAGCATTTT
TRBV15	-	TRBJ1-2	TRBD1	14	CATSRGQGNYGYTF	TGTGCCACCAGCAGGGGACAGGGGAACTATGGCTACACCTTC
TRBV2	few	TRBJ1-6	-	14	CASTAEVRSSPLHF	TGTGCCAGCACTGCAGAGGTCCGCAGTTCACCCCTCCACTTT
TRBV30	-	TRBJ2-1	-	16	CAWSRPYRGPRNEQFF	TGTGCCTGGAGTCGACCCTACCGGGGCCCAAGGAATGAGCAGTTCTTC
TRBV6-1	-	TRBJ1-2	-	11	CASSRGYGYTF	TGTGCCAGCAGTCGGGGCTATGGCTACACCTTC
TRBV15	-	TRBJ1-1	TRBD1	15	CATSREDRGRTEAFF	TGTGCCACCAGCAGAGAAGACAGGGGGCGAACTGAAGCTTTCTTT
TRBV4-1	-	TRBJ1-6	-	16	CASSQDINSPNSPLHF	TGCGCCAGCAGCCAAGATATTAACAGTCCCAATTCACCCCTCCACTTT
TRBV6-1	few	TRBJ1-4	-	12	CASSRGVEKLFF	TGTGCCAGCAGCCGCGGTGTTGAAAAACTGTTTTTT
TRBV7-6	-	TRBJ1-1	TRBD1	14	CASSLGTGAPEAFF	TGTGCCAGCAGCTTAGGGACAGGGGCCCCTGAAGCTTTCTTT
TRBV5-1	-	TRBJ2-5	-	14	CASSLGTVGETQYF	TGCGCCAGCAGCTTGGGTACTGTTGGAGAGACCCAGTACTTC
TRBV7-9	-	TRBJ2-1	-	15	CASSPLGGPYNEQFF	TGTGCCAGCAGCCCCCTGGGGGGGCCCTACAATGAGCAGTTCTTC
TRBV6-1	-	TRBJ1-2	-	12	CASKGQFAGYTF	TGTGCCAGCAAAGGTCAGTTTGCTGGCTACACCTTC
TRBV6-5	-	TRBJ1-2	-	15	CASSFGRTINYGYTF	TGTGCCAGCAGTTTCGGGCGGACGATTAACTATGGCTACACCTTC
TRBV7-6	-	TRBJ2-3	-	17	CASSEALLDRSTDTQYF	TGTGCCAGCAGCGAAGCGCTACTGGACCGAAGCACAGATACGCAGTATTTT
TRBV5-1	-	TRBJ2-7	-	13	CASSLGRNYEQYF	TGCGCCAGCAGTCTCGGGAGAAACTACGAGCAGTACTTC
TRBV18	-	TRBJ1-4	TRBD1	15	CASSPRQGPNEKLFF	TGTGCCAGCTCCCCCCGACAGGGACCTAATGAAAAACTGTTTTTT
TRBV7-9	-	TRBJ2-7	TRBD1	13	CASTTYQGVEQYF	TGTGCCAGCACCACTTATCAGGGGGTCGAGCAGTACTTC
TRBV11-1	few	TRBJ1-2	-	14	CASSFGSGGSGYTF	TGTGCCAGCAGCTTCGGGTCGGGGGGCTCTGGCTACACCTTC
TRBV30	-	TRBJ1-2	TRBD1	15	CAWKVHRGGIYGYTF	TGTGCCTGGAAGGTACACAGGGGGGGAATCTATGGCTACACCTTC
TRBV5-4	few	TRBJ1-2	-	13	CASNLAGIYGYTF	TGTGCCAGCAACTTGGCGGGGATCTATGGCTACACCTTC
TRBV2	-	TRBJ1-5	-	14	CAARGQGGNQPQHF	TGTGCCGCAAGAGGGCAGGGAGGCAATCAGCCCCAGCATTTT
TRBV10-3	-	TRBJ2-3	-	16	CAISESLGGSTDTQYF	TGTGCCATCAGTGAGTCCTTAGGGGGTAGCACAGATACGCAGTATTTT
TRBV11-3	-	TRBJ2-1	TRBD2	16	CASSGAGLAGGGEQFF	TGTGCCAGCAGCGGAGCGGGACTAGCGGGGGGGGGTGAGCAGTTCTTC
TRBV7-6	-	TRBJ2-1	-	15	CASSPAGGADNEQFF	TGTGCCAGCAGCCCAGCCGGGGGAGCAGACAATGAGCAGTTCTTC